The source of this TCR beta chain is a study of cytomegalovirus exposure and HLA in healthy donors. Overall study results and limits: The authors later found HLA-associated TCR beta chains more clonally expanded than equally common others. The study listed 164 cytomegalovirus-associated TCR beta chains. Some segments of the V type, notably TRBV6-2 and TRBV6-3, were excluded as indistinguishable. The study assumed roughly uniform donor sequencing depth for presence/absence analyses.

The V gene's germline CDR1 is MRHNA and CDR2 SNTAGT. CDR3 length: 13 amino acids. There are a few counts of this clone. What it binds is unknown. PCR used 60 Vbeta primers and 13 Jbeta primers. Only in-frame clones appear in the TCRdb table, and some are missing; sequencing was by immunoSEQ multiplex PCR. In the table there are around 190,000 clones, around 77% of which are singletons. Sequenced sample: PBMCs. This TCR was recovered from a woman aged 30 to 39 in good health and CMV-seronegative. This chain connects TRBV6-4 to TRBJ2-6, with D tentatively TRBD2 (6 bases). Here the CDR3 DNA reads TGTGCAACGGGGGTTTCTGGGGCCAACGTCCTGACTTTC. Encoded protein: CATGVSGANVLTF.